The rows below give T cell receptor beta chains drawn from one sample of a study of type 1 and type 2 diabetes patients. In TCRdb, the multiplex PCR reads were re-called with MiXCR into one record per CDR3 protein. Here the sample spans about 290,000 distinct CDR3 sequences, approximately 50% being singletons. Source material: peripheral blood mononuclear cells (PBMCs). These receptors all come from a man aged 18 to 30 with type 2 diabetes. CDR3s include the opening cysteine and the closing phenylalanine or tryptophan. A D gene is named only where the DNA matches it firmly. Clone size is not always given. Where it is, it says once, few, many or a class for expanded clones.

j_gene: TRBJ2-7; abundance: -; d_gene: -; v_gene: TRBV6-6; CDR3nt: TGTGCCAGCAGTGCCGGACAAGCCACCTACGAGCAGTACTTC; CDR3aa: CASSAGQATYEQYF
j_gene: TRBJ2-3; abundance: -; d_gene: TRBD2; v_gene: TRBV2; CDR3nt: TGTGCCGAAGGGGGGACTAGTACAGATACGCAGTATTTT; CDR3aa: CAEGGTSTDTQYF
j_gene: TRBJ2-1; abundance: -; d_gene: TRBD2; v_gene: TRBV2; CDR3nt: TGTGCCAGCAGTGAAGGGAGGGGAGGGTACAATGAGCAGTTCTTC; CDR3aa: CASSEGRGGYNEQFF
j_gene: TRBJ1-2; abundance: -; d_gene: -; v_gene: TRBV20-1; CDR3nt: TGCAGTGCTAGAGACAGGGTAATTGACTATGGCTACACCTTC; CDR3aa: CSARDRVIDYGYTF
j_gene: TRBJ2-2; abundance: -; d_gene: TRBD1; v_gene: TRBV28; CDR3nt: TGTGCCAGCAGGCTTCCGGGGACAGGGGGTATCGGGGAGCTGTTTTTT; CDR3aa: CASRLPGTGGIGELFF
j_gene: TRBJ2-1; abundance: few; d_gene: TRBD2; v_gene: TRBV2; CDR3nt: TGTGCCAGCAGTGAAGTCGGGGGGAGGAACAATGAGCAGTTCTTC; CDR3aa: CASSEVGGRNNEQFF
j_gene: TRBJ1-2; abundance: many; d_gene: -; v_gene: TRBV2; CDR3nt: TGTGCCCAGCAGGACTATGGCTACACCTTC; CDR3aa: CAQQDYGYTF
j_gene: TRBJ2-3; abundance: few; d_gene: TRBD1; v_gene: TRBV12-3/TRBV12-4; CDR3nt: TGTGCCAGCAGTTTATGGGACAGGGGCGCCCCAGATACGCAGTATTTT; CDR3aa: CASSLWDRGAPDTQYF
j_gene: TRBJ2-2; abundance: -; d_gene: -; v_gene: TRBV10-3; CDR3nt: TGTGCCATCAGTGGAGGACAACAGACCGGGGAGCTGTTTTTT; CDR3aa: CAISGGQQTGELFF
j_gene: TRBJ2-7; abundance: few; d_gene: -; v_gene: TRBV9; CDR3nt: TGTGCCAGCAGCGTAGCGGCAGCTGACGGGGGCTACGAGCAGTACTTC; CDR3aa: CASSVAAADGGYEQYF
j_gene: TRBJ1-2; abundance: few; d_gene: -; v_gene: TRBV9; CDR3nt: TGTGCCAGCAGCCCCGGGACCGACCCTAACTATGGCTACACCTTC; CDR3aa: CASSPGTDPNYGYTF
j_gene: TRBJ1-2; abundance: many; d_gene: TRBD1; v_gene: TRBV12-3/TRBV12-4; CDR3nt: TGTGCCAGCAGGGGGACAGGGGAAGGGAACTATGGCTACACCTTC; CDR3aa: CASRGTGEGNYGYTF
j_gene: TRBJ2-7; abundance: -; d_gene: TRBD1; v_gene: TRBV24-1; CDR3nt: TGTGCCACCAGTGAACCCGGGACAGGGGGAGGGCAGTACTTC; CDR3aa: CATSEPGTGGGQYF
j_gene: TRBJ2-7; abundance: few; d_gene: -; v_gene: TRBV6-6; CDR3nt: TGTGCCAGCAGTTACTCGTCCAGTGGGGTAGGCGACGAGCAGTACTTC; CDR3aa: CASSYSSSGVGDEQYF
j_gene: TRBJ2-1; abundance: few; d_gene: -; v_gene: TRBV7-6; CDR3nt: TGTGCCAGCAGTTTTAGTTCGTCCCCGTCCTATAACAATGAGCAGTTCTTC; CDR3aa: CASSFSSSPSYNNEQFF
j_gene: TRBJ1-2; abundance: -; d_gene: -; v_gene: TRBV10-3; CDR3nt: TGTGCCATCTGGGGTAATGAAGAGGGAGTTGGCTACACCTTC; CDR3aa: CAIWGNEEGVGYTF
j_gene: TRBJ1-4; abundance: once; d_gene: TRBD1; v_gene: TRBV6-5; CDR3nt: TGTGCCAGCGGGGACTCCACTAACAGGGGAGATGAAAAACTGTTTTTT; CDR3aa: CASGDSTNRGDEKLFF